These 26 T cell receptor beta chains share one sample of origin, sequenced in a study of quantifying T cell responses using KT2 cells. Study in general: TCR alpha and beta constant-region primers primed reverse transcription of RNA.

A single-stranded UMI oligo with SP2 sequence was ligated to cDNA 3' ends. An equimolar mix of RC1.1 and RC1.2 primed the beta chain across TRBC1 and TRBC2. One entry per CDR3 protein, called by TCRdb with MiXCR from the UMI-ligation and nested PCR reads. The data contain 39,000 or so distinct CDR3 sequences, over 15% of them singletons. Material for sequencing was PBMCs spiked with cells of the T cell clone KT2. The receptors originated from a human donor.

CDR3 sequence: CASSFVAGAGTGAQYF. CDR3 nucleotides: TGTGCCAGCAGCTTCGTAGCGGGGGCCGGGACCGGGGCCCAGTACTTC. The chain has TRBV7-2 and TRBJ2-5, with 9 positions matching TRBD2. The CDR3 contains 16 residues. CDR1 and CDR2 (germline): SGHTA, FQGNSA. V shed 3 bases, J shed 9 bases, and the junction held 14 bases outside the gene matches.

This clonotype was detected a few times. CDR3 coding DNA: TGTGCCAGCAGCCAACACTACACGACAGGGTCGAACACTGAAGCTTTCTTT. Translation gives CASSQHYTTGSNTEAFF. This chain connects TRBV14 to TRBJ1-1, with 7 bases lining up with TRBD1. Per the germline V gene, CDR1 is SGHDN and CDR2 is FVKESK. The J segment lost 1 base and the V segment lost 2 bases, leaving 10 bases of the junction unmatched. The CDR3 covers 17 residues. The full variable domain, in which reference TRBV14 and TRBJ1-1 provide the parts outside the CDR3, is EAGVTQFPSHSVIEKGQTVTLRCDPISGHDNLYWYRRVMGKEIKFLLHFVKESKQDESGMPNNRFLAERTGGTYSTLKVQPAELEDSGVYFCASSQHYTTGSNTEAFFGQGTRLTVV.

In its sample, this clonotype was seen a few times. The V call is TRBV5-1, the J call TRBJ2-7; 7 bases are a match to TRBD1. The CDR3 loop spans 14 amino acids. The ends lost 3 bases at V and 2 bases at J; junction bases unmatched: 5. The germline CDR1 and CDR2 sequences are SGHRS and YFSETQ. CDR3 in amino acids: CASSSGQATYEQYF. In DNA, the CDR3 is TGCGCCAGCAGCTCCGGACAGGCGACCTACGAGCAGTACTTC.

The sample holds a few counts of this clonotype. The J gene is TRBJ1-2, the V gene TRBV7-3; weak D call: TRBD1 (6 bases). V lost 5 bases and J lost 7, with 23 bases in between. The CDR3 has 16 amino acids. Germline CDR1 SGHTA, CDR2 FQGTGA. The CDR3 DNA is TGTGCCAGCAGCCCCCACGGTGGGGGGCGCCGAGCTGGCTACACCTTC. Amino acid sequence: CASSPHGGGRRAGYTF. Variable domain in full (rest from reference TRBV7-3 and TRBJ1-2): GAGVSQTPSNKVTEKGKYVELRCDPISGHTALYWYRQSLGQGPEFLIYFQGTGAADDSGLPNDRFFAVRPEGSVSTLKIQRTERGDSAVYLCASSPHGGGRRAGYTFGSGTRLTVV.

This clonotype was seen a handful of times. The genes are TRBV11-2 and TRBJ2-3; TRBD2 aligns across 7 bases. The CDR3 loop spans 16 amino acids. V was clipped by 3 bases and J by 2 bases; unmatched bases: 8. Germline CDR1 reads SGHAT; CDR2 reads FQNNGV. The CDR3 reads CASSLSLGLDTDTQYF. CDR3 nucleotides: TGTGCCAGCAGCTTGTCCCTCGGACTAGACACAGATACGCAGTATTTT.

The DNA for the CDR3 is TGCGCCAGCAGCTTGTACAGGGGGAACACTGAAGCTTTCTTT. Translated, it gives CASSLYRGNTEAFF. This rearrangement joins TRBV5-1 to TRBJ1-1; TRBD1 aligns across 7 bases. With 1 base clipped from V and 1 base from J, the junction kept 1 base outside the gene matches. The CDR3 runs to 14 residues. CDR1 and CDR2 (germline): SGHRS, YFSETQ. The whole variable domain, filled in from reference TRBV5-1 and TRBJ1-1, reads KAGVTQTPRYLIKTRGQQVTLSCSPISGHRSVSWYQQTPGQGLQFLFEYFSETQRNKGNFPGRFSGRQFSNSRSEMNVSTLELGDSALYLCASSLYRGNTEAFFGQGTRLTVV.

J is TRBJ1-4 and V is TRBV30; D possibly corresponds to TRBD1 (6 bases). Deletions cut 1 base from V and 0 bases from J, with 6 bases between. CDR3 size: 14 residues. CDR1 is GTSNPN and CDR2 is SVGIG in the germline V gene (reference sequence). CDR3: CAWSAGATNEKLFF. CDR3 bases: TGTGCCTGGAGTGCAGGGGCAACTAATGAAAAACTGTTTTTT.

V is TRBV7-3 and J is TRBJ2-3; 11 nucleotides match TRBD2. The CDR3 consists of 14 residues. Germline V gene sequence: CDR1 SGHTA, CDR2 FQGTGA. V lost 4 bases and J lost 5; bases outside the gene matches: 2. CDR3 protein: CASSSGTSGDTQYF. CDR3 coding DNA: TGTGCCAGCAGCTCCGGGACTAGCGGAGATACGCAGTATTTT.

V is TRBV24-1 and J is TRBJ2-1; unclear D gene. The germline V and J ends were trimmed by 1 base and 10 bases, with 19 bases remaining between them. CDR3 length equals 16 residues. The V gene's germline CDR1 is KGHDR and CDR2 SFDVKD. The DNA of the CDR3 is TGTGCCACCAGTGATTTTGTCAGGATCGGTGAGTGGGAGCAGTTCTTC. Translated: CATSDFVRIGEWEQFF.

This clonotype turned up a few times. CDR3 sequence reads: CASSSSSALAGYEQYF. In DNA, the CDR3 is TGTGCCAGCAGCTCGAGTTCTGCACTAGCGGGTTACGAGCAGTACTTC. V usage is TRBV7-9 and J usage is TRBJ2-7; 9 nucleotides line up with TRBD2. The length of the CDR3 is 16 residues. CDR1 and CDR2 from the germline V gene are SEHNR and FQNEAQ (reference sequence). The junction had 11 bases not matched to a gene; V was cut back by 4 bases and J by 4 bases.

The rearrangement uses TRBV27 and TRBJ1-5; D not certain. Germline values: CDR1 MNHEY, CDR2 SMNVEV (reference sequence). Trimming left V 5 bases short and J 2 bases short, with 10 bases between. There are 14 residues in the CDR3. The CDR3 spells CASSQTMGNQPQHF. The CDR3 DNA reads as TGTGCCAGCAGTCAAACAATGGGCAATCAGCCCCAGCATTTT.

The chain combines TRBV20-1 with TRBJ2-7, with D tentatively TRBD1 (6 bases). Germline assignment: CDR1 DFQATT and CDR2 SNEGSKA (reference sequence). CDR3 length equals 13 residues. The V and J ends lost 2 bases and 5 bases respectively, with 13 bases between them. The CDR3 spells CSARRGRSNEQYF. The CDR3 nucleotides are TGCAGTGCTAGAAGGGGGAGAAGCAACGAGCAGTACTTC.

The rearrangement uses TRBV14 and TRBJ2-2, with 9 bases lining up with TRBD1. CDR1 and CDR2 from the germline V gene are SGHDN and FVKESK. V dropped 1 base and J dropped 3; count of bases not matched to a gene: 3. The CDR3 contains 16 residues. CDR3 sequence (DNA): TGTGCCAGCAGCCAAGGTGGGACAGGGCACACCGGGGAGCTGTTTTTT. Translating gives CASSQGGTGHTGELFF.

This clonotype was counted only a few times. The chain carries TRBV6-6 and TRBJ2-6; 10 bases are shared with TRBD1. CDR1 and CDR2 from the germline V gene are MNHNY and SVGAGI (reference sequence). Losses at the gene ends were 5 bases for V and 12 bases for J; bases not matched to a gene: 10. The CDR3 extends over 15 amino acids. This CDR3 reads CASSNLDRGYSVLTF. As DNA, the CDR3 is TGTGCCAGCAGTAACTTGGACAGGGGGTATAGCGTCCTGACTTTC.

The CDR3 is CASSFLGRGSNQPQHF. The CDR3 DNA reads as TGTGCCAGCAGTTTCCTAGGCAGGGGGAGCAATCAGCCCCAGCATTTT. The gene calls are TRBV12-3 or TRBV12-4 and TRBJ1-5; 7 nucleotides match TRBD1. Unmatched junction bases numbered 6, after V lost 3 bases and J lost 1 base. The CDR3 is 16 residues long.

The chain couples TRBV21-1 to TRBJ2-7; the tabulated D call, TRBD1, remains unverified against the DNA. TRBV21-1 is termed a pseudogene. The CDR3 has 16 residues. The CDR3 spells CASSKGGSGGLYEQYF. The CDR3 DNA follows: TGTGCCAGCAGCAAAGGAGGGAGCGGGGGCCTCTACGAGCAGTACTTC.

This clonotype appeared many times. This rearrangement joins TRBV7-3 to TRBJ2-1; TRBD2 matches at 10 bases. This CDR3 is built from 16 residues. The V gene end was trimmed by 0 bases and the J gene end by 4 bases; junction bases not matched to a gene: 3. Germline V gene sequence: CDR1 SGHTA, CDR2 FQGTGA. CDR3 loop: CASSLTGAGGYNEQFF. CDR3 nucleotides: TGTGCCAGCAGCTTAACGGGAGCGGGAGGGTACAATGAGCAGTTCTTC.

The rearrangement uses TRBV2 and TRBJ1-6; 7 nucleotides line up with TRBD1. Germline CDR1 and CDR2: SNHLY and FYNNEI. V gave up 6 bases and J gave up 6 bases; unmatched junction bases: 8. This CDR3 spans 15 amino acids. CDR3 amino acids: CASRANRGSNSPLHF. CDR3 nucleotides: TGTGCCAGCAGGGCTAACAGGGGAAGTAATTCACCCCTCCACTTT.

V gene TRBV29-1 combines with J gene TRBJ2-2; possibly TRBD1 or TRBD2 for D (5 bases each). Trimming took off 6 bases at V and 8 bases at J, with 25 bases between the two ends. CDR1 and CDR2 (germline): SQVTM, ANQGSEA. The CDR3 runs 16 residues. The CDR3: CSVHGPTGTPGGELFF. The CDR3 nucleotides are TGCAGCGTCCACGGACCGACCGGGACCCCGGGGGGGGAGCTGTTTTTT.

The chain has TRBV6-2 or TRBV6-3 and TRBJ1-1; no clear D. This CDR3 has 14 amino acids. The germline gives CDR1 MNHEY, CDR2 SVGEGT. V was clipped by 5 bases and J by 7 bases, with 17 bases between them. Written as DNA, the CDR3 is TGTGCCAGCAGTGACCGGACCCAAACCCGTGAAGCTTTCTTT. It translates to CASSDRTQTREAFF.

This clonotype was observed a handful of times. The chain links TRBV20-1 to TRBJ1-5, with D maybe TRBD1 (6 bases). V lost 6 bases and J lost 3, with 12 bases in between. The germline V gene has CDR1 DFQATT and CDR2 SNEGSKA (reference sequence). The CDR3 spans 13 residues. In DNA form, the CDR3 reads TGCAGTGCAGAGGGGGTCGCCAATCAGCCCCAGCATTTT. It specifies CSAEGVANQPQHF.

This chain links TRBV7-9 with TRBJ2-2; no clear D. The CDR3 is made up of 14 amino acids. The germline V gene encodes CDR1 SEHNR and CDR2 FQNEAQ (reference sequence). Trimming cost V 4 bases and J 3 bases, with 9 bases left between them. The CDR3 DNA sequence: TGTGCCAGCAGCTACGACATCTACACCGGGGAGCTGTTTTTT. Translating gives CASSYDIYTGELFF.

Points on this clonotype: A much larger clone is a single base away; this may be a read error. This sequence joins TRBV7-3 and TRBJ2-3, with D perhaps TRBD1 or TRBD2 (5 bases each). The germline V gene encodes CDR1 SGHTA and CDR2 FQGTGA. This CDR3 contains 16 residues. CDR3 sequence (DNA): TGTGCCAGAAGCTTAAAAGGGACGGTAGGGACAGATACGCAGTATTTT. Its translation: CARSLKGTVGTDTQYF. Drawing the rest from reference TRBV7-3 and TRBJ2-3, the complete variable domain is GAGVSQTPSNKVTEKGKYVELRCDPISGHTALYWYRQSLGQGPEFLIYFQGTGAADDSGLPNDRFFAVRPEGSVSTLKIQRTERGDSAVYLCARSLKGTVGTDTQYFGPGTRLTVL.

This clonotype was observed a handful of times. CDR3 sequence: CASSRGIFSYNEQFF. CDR3 coding DNA: TGTGCCAGCAGCCGCGGGATCTTCTCCTACAATGAGCAGTTCTTC. The chain has TRBV12-3 or TRBV12-4 and TRBJ2-1; D is possibly TRBD2 (6 bases). CDR3 size: 15 residues. V lost 6 bases and J lost 0, with 12 bases in between.

The chain uses TRBV7-2 and TRBJ2-3; 9 nucleotides agree with TRBD2. The length of the CDR3 is 15 residues. Germline V CDR1 and CDR2: SGHTA, FQGNSA. J lost 3 bases, V lost 3 bases, and 4 bases had no gene match. The CDR3 nucleotides are TGTGCCAGCAGCTTGCGGGAGGGCCGAACAGATACGCAGTATTTT. Translation: CASSLREGRTDTQYF.

The chain carries TRBV5-1 and TRBJ2-7; 10 nucleotides match TRBD2. This CDR3 has 15 amino acids. The J segment lost 5 bases and the V segment lost 4 bases, leaving 9 bases of the junction unmatched. Germline V gene data show CDR1 as SGHRS and CDR2 as YFSETQ. The CDR3 DNA is TGCGCCAGCAGCCCCGGCAGGGGGACTAGCGACGAGCAGTACTTC. Its protein is CASSPGRGTSDEQYF.